This TCR beta chain was obtained from a study of T cells in Graves' hyperthyroidism and ophthalmopathy. Study-level results: Most thyroid clonotypes expanded above 0.001 were also detected in blood.

Subjects with ophthalmopathy showed a Clinical Activity Score no lower than 3, a NOSPECS grade no lower than 4, and a duration shorter than 3 months. Fresh 10 ml peripheral blood yielded PBMCs. Amplification of TCR beta CDR3 regions was performed using RNA transcripts as template. HTBI primers were employed in a first-round RT-PCR of the TCR CDR3. TCRdb reprocessed the multiplex PCR reads via MiXCR and lists one record per CDR3 protein. The table lists hundreds of thousands of distinct CDR3 sequences, 20% to 25% of them singletons. A note on this clonotype: Its target is unknown.

This TCR was sampled from a woman in her seventies with Graves' ophthalmopathy. What was sequenced was blood.

The CDR3 nucleotides read TGCAGTGCCACCGAGGGGGGACTAGTGGATACGCAGTATTTT. Its protein product is CSATEGGLVDTQYF. The chain uses TRBV20-1 and TRBJ2-3, with 8 bases that match TRBD2. CDR1 and CDR2 (germline): DFQATT, SNEGSKA (reference sequence). The ends lost 6 bases at V and 6 bases at J; junction bases unmatched: 11. CDR3 size: 14 residues.